A single sample gave rise to the 17 T cell receptor beta chains below, sequenced in a study of beta chain features in type 1 diabetes. Isolated RNA was reverse transcribed in full, so expressed TCRB transcripts were sequenced. Method: immunoSEQ multiplex PCR; TCRdb's copy keeps in-frame clones and lacks some. The table shows 130,000 or so clones, with roughly 10% occurring only once. The sequenced sample was central memory CD4+ T cells from blood. The source of these receptors is a middle-aged woman in good health.

The chain joins TRBV7-8 to TRBJ2-7; TRBD1 agrees at 7 bases. CDR3 length: 14 amino acids. Germline V CDR1 and CDR2: SGHVS, FQNEAQ. The V segment lost 5 bases and the J segment 4 bases; nucleotides outside the gene matches: 8. The CDR3 region is CASSITGTEYEQYF. The DNA for the CDR3 is TGTGCCAGCAGCATTACCGGGACAGAGTACGAGCAGTACTTC.

This clone turned up a few times. V usage is TRBV5-6 and J usage is TRBJ1-5; tentative D call: TRBD1 (5 bases). Trimming left V 5 bases short and J 4 bases short, with 10 bases between. This CDR3 contains 13 residues. Looked up from germline, CDR1 is SGHDT and CDR2 is YYEEEE. The CDR3 DNA is TGTGCCAGCAGTTTTCGGGGGAATCAGCCCCAGCATTTT. Amino acids: CASSFRGNQPQHF.

Only a few counts were recorded for this clone. The CDR3 region is CASRTVASSTDTQYF. Written as DNA, the CDR3 is TGTGCCTCAAGGACAGTTGCTTCTAGCACAGATACGCAGTATTTT. The gene calls are TRBV6-1 and TRBJ2-3; perhaps TRBD1 as D (6 bases). The CDR3 extends over 15 amino acids. Trimming pared 11 bases from V and 0 bases from J, leaving 18 bases between. Germline CDR1 and CDR2: MNHNS and SASEGT.

This chain joins TRBV6-6 and TRBJ1-2; TRBD1 matches at 9 bases. The CDR3 is 14 residues long. Losses at the gene ends were 6 bases for V and 3 bases for J; bases not matched to a gene: 5. Germline V CDR1 and CDR2: MNHNY, SVGAGI (reference sequence). The CDR3 nucleotides read TGTGCCAGCAGACAAGGGACAGGGTACTATGGCTACACCTTC. Protein product: CASRQGTGYYGYTF.

V is TRBV2 and J is TRBJ2-7; TRBD1 aligns across 7 bases. This CDR3 has 13 residues. V was pared by 4 bases and J by 3 bases, with 3 bases of the junction left unmatched. Germline CDR1 is SNHLY and CDR2 is FYNNEI. The CDR3 loop reads CASSGQGFYEQYF. For the CDR3, the DNA is TGTGCCAGCAGTGGACAGGGTTTCTACGAGCAGTACTTC.

The chain has TRBV11-2 and TRBJ1-1; 7 nucleotides match TRBD1. CDR1 and CDR2 from the germline V gene are SGHAT and FQNNGV. This CDR3 comprises 13 residues. The ends lost 5 bases at V and 11 bases at J; junction bases unmatched: 11. The CDR3 loop reads CASSPPADRAAFF. The CDR3 nucleotides read TGTGCCAGCAGCCCACCCGCTGACAGGGCGGCTTTCTTT.

This clone was picked up many times. The genes are TRBV4-2 and TRBJ2-3; D is possibly TRBD2 (5 bases). From germline, CDR1 is LGHNA and CDR2 YNFKEQ. This CDR3 has 14 amino acids. Trimming shortened V by 1 base and J by 0 bases, and 5 bases separated the two germline ends. The CDR3: CASSQASSTDTQYF. In DNA, the CDR3 is TGTGCCAGCAGCCAAGCTAGCAGCACAGATACGCAGTATTTT.

This clone came up a few times. V gene TRBV23-1 combines with J gene TRBJ2-3; 10 positions agree with TRBD1. TRBV23-1 is known as an ORF, though its function is uncertain. The CDR3 has 18 amino acids. Trimming cost V 1 base and J 4 bases; bases outside gene matches: 11. CDR3 amino acids: CASSQLVGDRGVADTQYF. The CDR3 nucleotides read TGCGCCAGCAGTCAATTGGTCGGGGACAGGGGAGTGGCAGATACGCAGTATTTT.

This clone turned up a few times. V and J are TRBV5-1 and TRBJ2-2; 8 bases map to TRBD2. Germline V gene data show CDR1 as SGHRS and CDR2 as YFSETQ. The CDR3 sequence is 16 residues long. The V and J ends lost 2 bases and 0 bases, in that order; junction bases with no gene match: 3. CDR3 region: CASSLAGATNTGELFF. The CDR3 DNA follows: TGCGCCAGCAGCTTAGCGGGGGCTACGAACACCGGGGAGCTGTTTTTT.

V and J are TRBV18 and TRBJ2-1, with 11 bases fitting TRBD2. The CDR3 sequence is 16 residues long. Per germline, CDR1 KGHSH and CDR2 LQKENI. Unmatched junction bases numbered 4, after V lost 3 bases and J lost 3 bases. CDR3 amino acids: CASSPPGTSGYNEQFF. The CDR3 DNA reads as TGTGCCAGCTCACCCCCCGGGACTAGCGGCTACAATGAGCAGTTCTTC.

This clone has ten or more counts. V is TRBV7-9 and J is TRBJ1-2, with TRBD1 identical over 7 bases. CDR1 and CDR2 from the germline V gene are SEHNR and FQNEAQ (reference sequence). J gave up 6 bases and V 1 base, and 8 bases lay outside the gene matches. This CDR3 has 15 residues. CDR3 loop: CASSLGSGTGDGYTF. The DNA for the CDR3 is TGTGCCAGCAGCTTAGGATCGGGAACAGGGGATGGCTACACCTTC.

This clone was counted many times. The chain has TRBV7-2 and TRBJ2-1; TRBD2 might be the D (5 bases). This CDR3 region has 15 residues. Trimming removed 5 bases from V and 5 bases from J, with 16 bases in between. The germline gives CDR1 SGHTA, CDR2 FQGNSA. The CDR3 here is CASSREGRTHNEQFF. CDR3 sequence (DNA): TGTGCCAGCAGCCGAGAGGGCAGGACCCACAATGAGCAGTTCTTC.

This clone turned up a few times. The gene calls are TRBV2 and TRBJ1-3, with a tentative D call TRBD1 (5 bases). CDR1 and CDR2 from the germline V gene are SNHLY and FYNNEI. The CDR3 is 16 amino acids. V lost 6 bases to trimming and J lost 0 bases, with 15 bases between them. CDR3 in amino acids: CASRKGDSYSGNTIYF. Written as DNA, the CDR3 is TGTGCCAGCAGAAAAGGTGACAGCTACTCTGGAAACACCATATATTTT.

This clone was picked up a small number of times. The chain uses TRBV5-4 and TRBJ1-5; D ambiguous. The CDR3 is made up of 13 amino acids. Germline assignment: CDR1 SGHNT and CDR2 YYREEE (reference sequence). The ends were cut back, 2 bases at V and 6 bases at J, with 9 bases in the middle. CDR3 coding DNA: TGTGCCAGCAGCTTCAGACCGGGTCAGCCCCAGCATTTT. As protein: CASSFRPGQPQHF.

Concerning this clone itself: The junction and the germline gene differ at one end; a read error may be behind it. The identical CDR3 is also encoded by other nucleotide sequences in the sample. This chain connects TRBV13 to TRBJ1-1; D possibly corresponds to TRBD1 (6 bases). Germline assignment: CDR1 PRHDT and CDR2 FYEKMQ (reference sequence). CDR3 size: 13 residues. In DNA form, the CDR3 reads TGCGCCAGCAGCCTACGGACAGTCAATGAAGCTTTCTTT. It is translated as CASSLRTVNEAFF.

This clone was recorded many times. This chain connects TRBV5-1 to TRBJ1-3; D is uncertain. Germline V CDR1 and CDR2: SGHRS, YFSETQ. The CDR3 length is 15 residues. The V end was cut by 0 bases, the J end by 0 bases, with 7 bases between. CDR3 DNA sequence: TGCGCCAGCAGCTTGGACGGGAACTCTGGAAACACCATATATTTT. Its protein is CASSLDGNSGNTIYF.

The chain couples TRBV5-1 to TRBJ1-6; TRBD1 matches 9 bases. Trimming took 4 bases from V and 8 from J; bases not matched to a gene: 7. The CDR3 spans 15 residues. Germline values: CDR1 SGHRS, CDR2 YFSETQ. The CDR3 bases are TGCGCCAGCAGCCCAGGGACAGGGTCTGATTCACCCCTCCACTTT. This codes for CASSPGTGSDSPLHF.